Detailed here is one TCR beta chain. These data originate in a study of blood T cell repertoires in COVID-19. Using immunoSEQ multiplex PCR, the repertoire was profiled, and TCRdb retains in-frame clones only, with some absent. The sample has 60,000 to 65,000 clones, more than 60% seen once; the top ten hold roughly 22%. Germline CDR1 is LGHDT and CDR2 is YNNKEL (reference sequence). Losses at the gene ends were 0 bases for V and 1 base for J; bases not matched to a gene: 8. The CDR3 is made up of 18 amino acids. The chain carries TRBV3-1 (or the pseudogene TRBV3-2) and TRBJ1-1, with TRBD1 identical over 10 bases. This receptor was taken from a woman of 80 years or more with active or convalescent COVID-19. Sequenced: peripheral blood. The CDR3 nucleotides read TGTGCCAGCAGCCAAGATAGAGACAGGGGGCGATCGAACACTGAAGCTTTCTTT. Translated, it gives CASSQDRDRGRSNTEAFF.